This paragraph covers one TCR beta chain sequence. The source of the sample is a study of STAT5B mutations in CD4+ large granular lymphocyte leukemia. The data were produced by immunoSEQ multiplex PCR, yet TCRdb's version contains in-frame clones alone and is incomplete. The profile covers 30,000 or so clones, with roughly 84% appearing a single time and 2.1% taken by the ten largest. Germline values: CDR1 SNHLY, CDR2 FYNNEI. CDR3 length equals 14 residues. Trimming pared 8 bases from V and 3 bases from J, leaving 16 bases between. The TCR comes from a human donor in good health. The specimen sequenced was CD4+ T cells from blood buffy coats. The J gene is TRBJ1-1, the V gene TRBV2; possible D gene TRBD1, 6 bases. The CDR3 here is CASDGRGVDTEAFF. For the CDR3, the DNA is TGTGCCAGCGATGGCAGGGGAGTTGACACTGAAGCTTTCTTT.